Each of the 5 T cell receptor beta chains below was sequenced from the same sample in a study of breast tumors, draining lymph nodes, adjacent tissues. TCRdb itself ran the multiplex PCR reads through MiXCR, one entry per CDR3 protein. The data hold around 130,000 distinct CDR3 sequences, with 21% observed a single time. Samples came from axillary lymph nodes draining the breast cancer. Sample: axillary lymph node tissue. The receptors were gathered from a female donor with breast cancer. Some clones in this sample may be carry-over from other donors' samples.

This clonotype has ten or more counts. The rearrangement joins TRBV6-5 to TRBJ2-3; the match to TRBD1 covers 9 bases. V gave up 2 bases and J gave up 5 bases; unmatched junction bases: 8. Germline V lookup: CDR1 MNHEY, CDR2 SVGAGI. CDR3 length: 16 amino acids. CDR3 bases: TGTGCCAGCAGTTACAGCTCCGGGACAGGGCGAGATACGCAGTATTTT. It is translated as CASSYSSGTGRDTQYF.

This clonotype was found many times. The chain combines TRBV7-3 with TRBJ2-3, with D possibly called TRBD1 or TRBD2 (5 bases each). The CDR3 contains 17 residues. Germline V gene sequence: CDR1 SGHTA, CDR2 FQGTGA. V shed 2 bases and J shed 0 bases, with 15 bases lying between them. The CDR3 coding sequence is TGTGCCAGCAGCTTATCCTTGGGGGTGGCAAGCACAGATACGCAGTATTTT. It codes for CASSLSLGVASTDTQYF.

This clonotype has at least ten counts. J is TRBJ2-6 and V is TRBV18, with no clear D. V dropped 3 bases and J dropped 0 bases, with 6 bases sitting between them. Germline CDR1 and CDR2: KGHSH and LQKENI. The CDR3 has 15 residues. The chain's CDR3 is CASSPSPSGANVLTF. The CDR3, as DNA: TGTGCCAGCTCACCTTCGCCCTCTGGGGCCAACGTCCTGACTTTC.

In the case of this clonotype: Its ends do not fully match the called genes, so a read error is possible. V usage is TRBV10-3 and J usage is TRBJ2-1, with D perhaps matching TRBD2 (6 bases). Germline V gene lookup returns CDR1 ENHRY and CDR2 SYGVKD. CDR3 size: 13 residues. The DNA of the CDR3 is TGTGCCATCAGGGGTAGCGGATGCAATGTGCAGTTCTTC. Protein product: CAIRGSGCNVQFF.

This clonotype showed up many times. CDR3 in DNA: TGTGCCAGCAGTTATTGGGGGGAGAACACCGGGGAGCTGTTTTTT. Amino acids: CASSYWGENTGELFF. The chain is built from TRBV6-5 and TRBJ2-2, with D possibly matching TRBD2 (6 bases). V was trimmed by 3 bases and J by 1 base, leaving 9 bases between them. Germline-derived CDR1 and CDR2 are MNHEY and SVGAGI. The CDR3 sequence is 15 residues long.